The 4 T cell receptor beta chains reported below all come from one sample, sequenced in a study of T cell responses to AZD1222 COVID-19 vaccine. Using immunoSEQ multiplex PCR, the repertoire was profiled, and TCRdb retains in-frame clones only, with some absent. The data show roughly 120,000 clones, about nine tenths seen once. The sequences come from peripheral blood, collected on day 0 of AZD1222 vaccination. These receptors all stem from an adult in good health.

This clone was recorded only once. This chain joins TRBV7-8 and TRBJ2-5, with no clear D. The ends were cut back, 8 bases at V and 4 bases at J, with 8 bases in the middle. The CDR3 is 11 residues long. CDR1 and CDR2 from the germline V gene are SGHVS and FQNEAQ. DNA of the CDR3: TGTGCCAGCTTCCGAGGAGAGACCCAGTACTTC. Translated: CASFRGETQYF.

The chain couples TRBV5-1 to TRBJ2-3; 10 nucleotides line up with TRBD1. The CDR3 has 15 residues. The V segment lost 3 bases and the J segment 2 bases; nucleotides outside the gene matches: 3. Germline CDR1 reads SGHRS; CDR2 reads YFSETQ. This chain's CDR3 is CASSSGQGTTDTQYF. CDR3 in DNA: TGCGCCAGCAGCTCGGGACAGGGGACCACAGATACGCAGTATTTT. Full variable domain (remainder filled in from reference TRBV5-1 and TRBJ2-3): KAGVTQTPRYLIKTRGQQVTLSCSPISGHRSVSWYQQTPGQGLQFLFEYFSETQRNKGNFPGRFSGRQFSNSRSEMNVSTLELGDSALYLCASSSGQGTTDTQYFGPGTRLTVL.

This clone is a singleton in its sample. The chain recombines TRBV10-3 with TRBJ2-6, with 8 nucleotides matching TRBD2. The CDR3 is made up of 16 amino acids. In germline, CDR1 is ENHRY, CDR2 SYGVKD. V was clipped by 6 bases and J by 4 bases; unmatched bases: 8. The CDR3 region has the DNA TGTGCCATCAGCTCGAGCGGGAGTTCAGGGGCCAACGTCCTGACTTTC. This sequence encodes CAISSSGSSGANVLTF.

A single count supports this clone. The V gene is TRBV28, the J gene TRBJ2-4; 13 positions agree with TRBD2. V lost 7 bases, J lost 7 bases, and 10 bases stayed unmatched. Germline assignment: CDR1 MDHEN and CDR2 SYDVKM. The CDR3 runs 16 residues. The CDR3: CASNPPGLAGLNIQYF. CDR3 DNA: TGTGCCAGCAATCCACCGGGACTAGCGGGATTGAACATTCAGTACTTC.